This T cell receptor (beta chain) was recorded in a study of human versus mouse CDR3 diversity and MHC coevolution. Study results and caveats: Humans had the largest estimated TCR beta repertoire, some 1.7 million clonotypes.

The CDR3 sequence is 13 residues long. The germline V gene encodes CDR1 MNHNS and CDR2 SASEGT. Trimming stripped 1 base from V and 1 base from J, with 5 bases between. As to this clone: What it recognizes is unknown.

Profiling relied on immunoSEQ multiplex PCR, and the TCRdb table lists in-frame clones only, not all of them. Of about 60,000 clones listed, around 94% are singletons. The sequence derives from a person in their sixties in good health. Sequenced: naive CD4+ T cells from blood. Sample subset: CD45RO-negative CD62L-positive naive CD4 T cells. V gene TRBV6-1 combines with J gene TRBJ2-7, with a tentative D call TRBD1 (5 bases). The CDR3 spells CASSEDRSYEQYF. In DNA, the CDR3 is TGTGCCAGCAGTGAAGACAGGTCCTACGAGCAGTACTTC.